This T cell receptor beta chain emerged from a study of CD8 T cells in ankylosing spondylitis. V shed 5 bases and J shed 2 bases, with 15 bases lying between them. CDR3 length: 15 amino acids. The germline V gene has CDR1 SGHNT and CDR2 YENEEA. General observations from the study: Among TCR beta sequences, a motif of several highly homologous variants appeared characteristic of ankylosing spondylitis blood. Reportedly, matched ankylosing spondylitis synovial fluid was significantly enriched for disease-linked clones. Certain motif variants had earlier appeared in reactive arthritis synovial fluid and blood.

Quantitative 5'-RACE was performed with molecular barcodes, and it yielded the TCR beta libraries. One entry per CDR3 protein, called by TCRdb with MiXCR from the 5' RACE reads. The top ten hold just over 1% of the sample, which has around 430,000 distinct CDR3 sequences, more than 15% seen once. In this sample, this clonotype turned up a few times. Its antigen is as yet unknown. This chain links TRBV11-3 with TRBJ2-5, with D unclear. The receptor's source is a male donor with ankylosing spondylitis. The specimen sequenced was blood, either unsorted or a sorted T cell fraction (not recorded which). This CDR3 is CASSPSGQIQETQYF. CDR3 sequence (DNA): TGTGCCAGCAGCCCTAGTGGCCAGATACAAGAGACCCAGTACTTC.